Given below is one TCR beta chain in context. Trimming at V came to 2 bases and at J to 1 base, leaving 2 bases not matched to a gene. This CDR3 has 16 amino acids. Germline CDR1 MDHEN, CDR2 SYDVKM. These data come from a study of blood T cell repertoires in COVID-19. On the study more broadly: Acute and convalescent COVID-19 samples came from the United States, Italy and Spain. PBMCs, B-cell-depleted T cells, or T cells were the source of the cDNA or gDNA that made up the material.

Authors' methods: For nucleated cells, counts were estimated from reference gene primer amplification. Here immunoSEQ multiplex PCR was the method, and the copy in TCRdb shows in-frame clones only, minus some. V and J calls and clone size come straight from that table; D and trimming were deduced from the DNA. Here the sample spans about 300,000 clones, approximately 90% being singletons. Followed longitudinally, the Seattle patients had been enrolled during active infection. The receptor's source is a woman aged 30 to 39 with COVID-19, enrolled during active disease. Sequenced: peripheral blood. This rearrangement joins TRBV28 to TRBJ2-2; 9 nucleotides agree with TRBD2. CDR3 sequence (DNA): TGTGCCAGCAGTTTAGCGGGGGGGCGGAACACCGGGGAGCTGTTTTTT. Its protein is CASSLAGGRNTGELFF.